A selection of T cell receptor beta chains follows, all from one sample in a study of post-analysis software for immune sequencing data. Using its own MiXCR run on the PCR reads, TCRdb lists one record per CDR3 protein. The data show roughly 800,000 distinct CDR3 sequences, about 50% seen once. The sample comprised blood. The receptors derive from a girl between 10 and 17 years old with multiple sclerosis. The CDR3 runs from the conserved cysteine through the conserved F or W. Each record gives: J gene, V gene, CDR3 protein.

TRBJ2-1 TRBV24-1 CATSDPKGTAEQFF
- TRBV7-8 CASSLAMGETQYF
TRBJ2-7 TRBV7-6 CASSLGPKSSYEQYF
TRBJ1-2 TRBV28 CATPSRRGNNYGYTF
TRBJ2-5 TRBV27 CASSFRFKDTQYF
TRBJ2-5 TRBV20-1 CSARTRLAERMETQYF
TRBJ2-1 TRBV29-1 CSVGGRLNEQFF
TRBJ1-5 TRBV5-1 CASDSRVQPQHF
TRBJ2-1 TRBV7-8 CASSLKEVSGRGEQFF
TRBJ2-1 TRBV7-9 CASSTRRPSGPGEQFF
TRBJ2-3 TRBV27 CAAGTSGTLSTDTQYF
TRBJ2-1 TRBV9 CASSVEPLSYNEQFF
TRBJ2-1 TRBV7-2 CASSFGGINNEQFF
TRBJ2-7 TRBV5-1 CASSSATASYEQYF
TRBJ2-3 TRBV7-3 CASSSPTSGGTDTQYF
TRBJ2-2 TRBV7-3 CASSLMASVPDGTGELFF
TRBJ1-4 TRBV7-3 CASSPTAGSEKLFF
TRBJ2-1 TRBV7-9 CASRKSGTSGDEQFF
TRBJ2-1 TRBV7-8 CASGRGTSGLGNEQFF
TRBJ2-5 TRBV20-1 CSASPPGTGEETQYF
TRBJ2-1 TRBV7-2 CASSPRHGETQFF
TRBJ2-1 TRBV20-1 CSARGWSPRSYNEQFF
TRBJ1-6 TRBV9 CASARPENNSPLHF
TRBJ2-1 TRBV5-1 CASSLEGIYNEQFF
TRBJ2-4 TRBV3-1 CASSQGARLAKNIQYF
TRBJ1-6 TRBV9 CASSSSLQGADSPLHF
TRBJ2-3 TRBV7-2 CASSLEVRRATDTQYF
TRBJ1-2 TRBV12-3/TRBV12-4 CASSLRGTGSSGGYTF
TRBJ1-5 TRBV20-1 CSARGRVSGQPQHF
TRBJ2-3 TRBV6-4 CASSDTTDTQYF
- TRBV7-8 CASSLVGGPVTKTQYF
TRBJ2-6 TRBV10-3 CATTDTGANVLTF
TRBJ2-7 TRBV12-3/TRBV12-4 CASSFIAGHYEQYF
TRBJ1-1 TRBV20-1 CSARGGTGAEAFF
TRBJ2-1 TRBV5-1 CASSSGESYNEQFF
TRBJ1-1 TRBV11-2 CASSLGGTRNTEAFF
TRBJ2-7 TRBV29-1 CSVGLSGGSYEQYF
TRBJ2-3 TRBV5-1 CASSGRLAGRTSTDTQYF
TRBJ1-2 TRBV12-3/TRBV12-4 CASKQEPENGYTF
TRBJ2-4 TRBV20-1 CSAREGRVNIQYF
TRBJ2-5 TRBV4-2 CASSQGPGQGFETQYF
TRBJ2-1 TRBV9 CASSGQGSHNEQFF
TRBJ2-3 TRBV7-8 CASSLALRTASTDMQYF
TRBJ1-2 TRBV6-6 CASSSSDRANYGYTF
TRBJ2-1 TRBV7-9 CASSLENTGLALEQFF
TRBJ2-7 TRBV5-1 CASSLDHPRDYEQYF
TRBJ2-6 TRBV10-3 CAITGQLSGANVLTF
TRBJ2-3 TRBV7-9 CASSFIGTSGLASTDTQYF
TRBJ1-2 TRBV6-4 CASSDGTGSYGYTF
TRBJ1-2 TRBV12-3/TRBV12-4 CASSPNRDLQWGYTF
TRBJ2-3 TRBV20-1 CSAGPSGSSADTQYF
TRBJ1-5 TRBV5-1 CASSTGQGAQPQHF
TRBJ2-7 TRBV29-1 CSVAAGYSYEQYF
TRBJ2-5 TRBV5-1 CASSFSLGQRETQYF
TRBJ2-1 TRBV5-1 CASSLVGTPSYNEQFF
TRBJ2-7 TRBV11-2 CASSLGQPILYEQYF
TRBJ2-5 TRBV10-3 CAIGESRANRDNEQYF
TRBJ2-2 TRBV7-3 CASSSAPGIGRELFF